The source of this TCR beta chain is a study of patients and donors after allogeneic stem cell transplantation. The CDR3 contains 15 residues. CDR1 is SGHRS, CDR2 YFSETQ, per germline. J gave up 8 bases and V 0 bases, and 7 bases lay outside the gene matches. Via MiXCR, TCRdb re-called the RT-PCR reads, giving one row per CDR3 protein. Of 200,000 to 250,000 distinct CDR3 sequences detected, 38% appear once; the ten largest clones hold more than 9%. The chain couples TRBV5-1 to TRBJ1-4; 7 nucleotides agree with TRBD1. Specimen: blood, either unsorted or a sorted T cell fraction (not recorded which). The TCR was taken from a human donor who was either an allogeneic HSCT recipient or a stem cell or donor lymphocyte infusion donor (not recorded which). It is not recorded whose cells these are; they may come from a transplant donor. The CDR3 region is CASSLAATGKEKLFF. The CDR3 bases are TGCGCCAGCAGCTTGGCGGCGACAGGGAAGGAAAAACTGTTTTTT.